This T cell receptor (beta chain) was sequenced for a study of blood T cell repertoires in COVID-19. V shed 6 bases and J shed 2 bases, with 16 bases lying between them. CDR1 is MDHEN, CDR2 SYDVKM, per germline. The CDR3 extends over 15 amino acids. TCRdb's copy holds only in-frame clones and misses some; the assay was immunoSEQ multiplex PCR. The repertoire holds roughly 290,000 clones, with approximately 83% as singletons. Sequencing was done on a sample of peripheral blood. This TCR was recovered from a person aged 70 to 85 with COVID-19, enrolled during active disease. V is TRBV28 and J is TRBJ1-2; no clear D. This CDR3 reads CASSSPRLSNYGYTF. The CDR3 bases are TGTGCCAGCAGCTCTCCCCGGTTGTCCAACTATGGCTACACCTTC.